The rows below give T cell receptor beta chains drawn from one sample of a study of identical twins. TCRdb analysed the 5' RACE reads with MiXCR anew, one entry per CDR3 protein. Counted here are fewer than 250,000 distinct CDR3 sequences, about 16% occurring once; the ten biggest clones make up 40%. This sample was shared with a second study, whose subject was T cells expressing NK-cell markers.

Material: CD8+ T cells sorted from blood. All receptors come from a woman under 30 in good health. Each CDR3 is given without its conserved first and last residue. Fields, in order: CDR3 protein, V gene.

CDR3: SASSRAF
V: TRBV20-1

CDR3: ASSFAASGSERETQY
V: TRBV5-1

CDR3: ASSESVRGVNYGYT
V: TRBV10-2

CDR3: ASNEQGTGWYEQF
V: TRBV12-3/TRBV12-4

CDR3: SAGPGDRALQETQY
V: TRBV20-1

CDR3: ASSLSMRGAGYEQY
V: TRBV7-6

CDR3: ASSFGQARLGGYT
V: TRBV7-9

CDR3: ASSYEDEQY
V: TRBV7-9

CDR3: ASREGRLLSEQY
V: TRBV6-4

CDR3: ASSQRPGGEDSADTQY
V: TRBV7-6

CDR3: ATSREQGAAEAF
V: TRBV15